This is a list of T cell receptor beta chains from one sample in a study of blood T cell repertoires in COVID-19. Clones were sequenced by immunoSEQ multiplex PCR, and TCRdb holds only the in-frame ones, with some missing. The sample shows 150,000 to 200,000 clones, just over 85% of them seen only once. Sequenced material: PBMCs or T cells enriched from blood (not recorded which). Every receptor here comes from a woman aged 18 to 35 who had recovered from COVID-19. The CDR3 runs from the conserved cysteine through the conserved F or W. Each record gives: CDR3 protein, CDR3 DNA, V gene, J gene, clone size, D gene. The D gene is left open where the match is weak. Only part of the rows carry a size: once, few, many, or a class if the clone is expanded.

cdr3_aa: CASDGGYRSTEAFF
cdr3_nt: TGTGCCAGTGACGGGGGGTATCGATCCACTGAAGCTTTCTTT
v_call: TRBV19
j_call: TRBJ1-1
clone_size: once
d_call: -

cdr3_aa: CASSPGTGANTEAFF
cdr3_nt: TGTGCCAGCTCACCGGGGACAGGGGCAAACACTGAAGCTTTCTTT
v_call: TRBV18
j_call: TRBJ1-1
clone_size: -
d_call: TRBD1

cdr3_aa: CSVDFSGSHTDTQYF
cdr3_nt: TGCAGCGTTGATTTTAGCGGGAGTCATACAGATACGCAGTATTTT
v_call: TRBV29-1
j_call: TRBJ2-3
clone_size: -
d_call: TRBD2

cdr3_aa: CASGFSGYTEAFF
cdr3_nt: TGTGCTAGTGGTTTCTCGGGGTACACTGAAGCTTTCTTT
v_call: TRBV12-5
j_call: TRBJ1-1
clone_size: -
d_call: -

cdr3_aa: CTSSQDLSNSGTQKGEKLFF
cdr3_nt: TGCACCAGCAGCCAAGATCTTTCTAATTCGGGGACACAAAAGGGGGAAAAACTGTTTTTT
v_call: TRBV1
j_call: TRBJ1-4
clone_size: -
d_call: -

cdr3_aa: CAGRLAGENNEQFF
cdr3_nt: TGTGCCGGCAGACTAGCGGGAGAAAACAATGAGCAGTTCTTC
v_call: TRBV2
j_call: TRBJ2-1
clone_size: many
d_call: TRBD2

cdr3_aa: CAISESWRVAEAFF
cdr3_nt: TGTGCCATCAGTGAGTCGTGGAGAGTGGCTGAAGCTTTCTTT
v_call: TRBV10-3
j_call: TRBJ1-1
clone_size: -
d_call: -

cdr3_aa: CASSPSGDLSNQPQHF
cdr3_nt: TGTGCCAGCAGCCCGTCTGGGGACTTAAGCAATCAGCCCCAGCATTTT
v_call: TRBV16
j_call: TRBJ1-5
clone_size: -
d_call: -

cdr3_aa: CASSHSGQGGEQYF
cdr3_nt: TGTGCCAGCTCACACTCGGGACAGGGTGGCGAGCAGTACTTC
v_call: TRBV18
j_call: TRBJ2-7
clone_size: -
d_call: TRBD1

cdr3_aa: CASSSSPGQGAGEQYF
cdr3_nt: TGTGCCAGCAGTTCTTCTCCGGGACAGGGGGCCGGCGAGCAGTACTTC
v_call: TRBV27
j_call: TRBJ2-7
clone_size: -
d_call: TRBD1

cdr3_aa: CASSLAQANSPLHF
cdr3_nt: TGCGCCAGCAGCTTGGCACAGGCTAATTCACCCCTCCACTTT
v_call: TRBV5-1
j_call: TRBJ1-6
clone_size: -
d_call: -

cdr3_aa: CASSPTGGRHTEAFF
cdr3_nt: TGTGCCAGCAGTCCCACCGGGGGGAGGCACACTGAAGCTTTCTTT
v_call: TRBV6-5
j_call: TRBJ1-1
clone_size: -
d_call: -

cdr3_aa: CASSAYQAADTQYF
cdr3_nt: TGTGCCAGCAGTGCCTATCAGGCTGCAGATACGCAGTATTTT
v_call: TRBV27
j_call: TRBJ2-3
clone_size: -
d_call: -

cdr3_aa: CASSPLAGIRDSPLHF
cdr3_nt: TGTGCCAGCAGTCCGTTAGCAGGGATCCGAGATTCACCCCTCCACTTT
v_call: TRBV27
j_call: TRBJ1-6
clone_size: -
d_call: -

cdr3_aa: CATSEPQFNQPQHF
cdr3_nt: TGTGCCACCAGTGAGCCACAATTCAATCAGCCCCAGCATTTT
v_call: TRBV24-1
j_call: TRBJ1-5
clone_size: -
d_call: -

cdr3_aa: CASSRDRDGYGYTF
cdr3_nt: TGTGCCAGCAGCCGCGACAGGGATGGCTATGGCTACACCTTC
v_call: TRBV6-5
j_call: TRBJ1-2
clone_size: -
d_call: TRBD1

cdr3_aa: CASSLSEYEQYF
cdr3_nt: TGTGCCAGCAGTTTATCGGAGTACGAGCAGTACTTC
v_call: TRBV12-3/TRBV12-4
j_call: TRBJ2-7
clone_size: -
d_call: -

cdr3_aa: CASPGQGGGYTF
cdr3_nt: TGTGCCAGTCCGGGACAGGGCGGGGGCTACACCTTC
v_call: TRBV2
j_call: TRBJ1-2
clone_size: -
d_call: TRBD1

cdr3_aa: CAIRDPQGVTLHF
cdr3_nt: TGTGCCATCAGGGACCCTCAGGGGGTAACCCTCCACTTT
v_call: TRBV10-3
j_call: TRBJ1-6
clone_size: -
d_call: TRBD1

cdr3_aa: CASSPRVAGEVFTETQYF
cdr3_nt: TGTGCCAGCAGCCCACGAGTAGCGGGAGAAGTATTTACGGAGACCCAGTACTTC
v_call: TRBV3-1/TRBV3-2
j_call: TRBJ2-5
clone_size: -
d_call: TRBD2

cdr3_aa: CASSPLNQPQHF
cdr3_nt: TGTGCCAGCAGCCCACTCAATCAGCCCCAGCATTTT
v_call: TRBV28
j_call: TRBJ1-5
clone_size: few
d_call: -

cdr3_aa: CASSVGGGAGTDTQYF
cdr3_nt: TGTGCCAGCAGCGTAGGCGGGGGGGCCGGCACAGATACGCAGTATTTT
v_call: TRBV9
j_call: TRBJ2-3
clone_size: -
d_call: TRBD2

cdr3_aa: CASSLFRAMNTEAFF
cdr3_nt: TGTGCCAGCAGTTTATTCAGGGCGATGAACACTGAAGCTTTCTTT
v_call: TRBV28
j_call: TRBJ1-1
clone_size: -
d_call: -

cdr3_aa: CASSSWDFSRPGGDTQYF
cdr3_nt: TGTGCCAGCAGTTCCTGGGACTTCAGTCGCCCAGGAGGGGATACGCAGTATTTT
v_call: TRBV6-2/TRBV6-3
j_call: TRBJ2-3
clone_size: -
d_call: -

cdr3_aa: CASDRTRGGANVLTF
cdr3_nt: TGTGCCAGCGATCGGACTCGTGGTGGGGCCAACGTCCTGACTTTC
v_call: TRBV28
j_call: TRBJ2-6
clone_size: -
d_call: -

cdr3_aa: CASSPSYSPLHF
cdr3_nt: TGTGCCAGCAGTCCCTCTTATTCACCCCTCCACTTT
v_call: TRBV27
j_call: TRBJ1-6
clone_size: once
d_call: -

cdr3_aa: CASMGGTYTGELFF
cdr3_nt: TGTGCCAGCATGGGCGGGACCTACACCGGGGAGCTGTTTTTT
v_call: TRBV28
j_call: TRBJ2-2
clone_size: -
d_call: -

cdr3_aa: CASSYGRGTYNEQFF
cdr3_nt: TGTGCCAGCAGTTATGGGCGGGGCACCTACAATGAGCAGTTCTTC
v_call: TRBV6-6
j_call: TRBJ2-1
clone_size: -
d_call: -

cdr3_aa: CAISHGTKNTEAFF
cdr3_nt: TGTGCCATCAGCCACGGGACAAAAAACACTGAAGCTTTCTTT
v_call: TRBV10-3
j_call: TRBJ1-1
clone_size: -
d_call: -

cdr3_aa: CASSPGAGAGNTIYF
cdr3_nt: TGTGCCAGCTCACCAGGAGCGGGGGCTGGAAACACCATATATTTT
v_call: TRBV18
j_call: TRBJ1-3
clone_size: -
d_call: -

cdr3_aa: CASSQAGTGTYNSPLHF
cdr3_nt: TGTGCCAGCAGTCAGGCCGGGACAGGGACCTATAATTCACCCCTCCACTTT
v_call: TRBV28
j_call: TRBJ1-6
clone_size: -
d_call: TRBD1

cdr3_aa: CASSIGTLNTEAFF
cdr3_nt: TGTGCCAGTAGTATTGGGACACTGAACACTGAAGCTTTCTTT
v_call: TRBV19
j_call: TRBJ1-1
clone_size: -
d_call: -

cdr3_aa: CASSLLAGGSYNEQFF
cdr3_nt: TGTGCCAGCAGCTTACTAGCGGGAGGATCCTACAATGAGCAGTTCTTC
v_call: TRBV5-6
j_call: TRBJ2-1
clone_size: few
d_call: TRBD2

cdr3_aa: CASSATGTGTNEQFF
cdr3_nt: TGTGCCAGCAGCGCTACCGGGACAGGGACCAATGAGCAGTTCTTC
v_call: TRBV5-4
j_call: TRBJ2-1
clone_size: once
d_call: TRBD1

cdr3_aa: CASSLGLAPSYNEQFF
cdr3_nt: TGTGCCAGCAGCTTGGGACTAGCGCCTTCCTACAATGAGCAGTTCTTC
v_call: TRBV5-6
j_call: TRBJ2-1
clone_size: -
d_call: TRBD2

cdr3_aa: CASSHPQGGTQYF
cdr3_nt: TGTGCCAGCAGCCATCCACAGGGTGGTACGCAGTATTTT
v_call: TRBV11-2
j_call: TRBJ2-3
clone_size: -
d_call: -

cdr3_aa: CASSQEGGLAGDKKETQYF
cdr3_nt: TGTGCCAGCAGCCAAGAAGGGGGACTAGCGGGGGACAAGAAAGAGACCCAGTACTTC
v_call: TRBV14
j_call: TRBJ2-5
clone_size: -
d_call: TRBD2

cdr3_aa: CASSLNAGGGTDTQYF
cdr3_nt: TGTGCCAGCAGCTTAAATGCGGGAGGGGGAACAGATACGCAGTATTTT
v_call: TRBV11-3
j_call: TRBJ2-3
clone_size: -
d_call: TRBD2

cdr3_aa: CASSLGGTSGSYEQYF
cdr3_nt: TGTGCCAGCAGCCTAGGGGGGACTAGCGGGAGCTACGAGCAGTACTTC
v_call: TRBV28
j_call: TRBJ2-7
clone_size: -
d_call: TRBD2

cdr3_aa: CASSGGTGVYEQYF
cdr3_nt: TGTGCCAGCAGCGGGGGGACAGGGGTTTACGAGCAGTACTTC
v_call: TRBV5-6
j_call: TRBJ2-7
clone_size: -
d_call: TRBD1

cdr3_aa: CASSTTGQGLREGYTF
cdr3_nt: TGTGCCAGCAGTACGACTGGACAGGGGCTTAGGGAGGGCTACACCTTC
v_call: TRBV27
j_call: TRBJ1-2
clone_size: -
d_call: TRBD1

cdr3_aa: CASSAFSGGAQTYEQYF
cdr3_nt: TGTGCCAGTAGTGCCTTCTCCGGCGGAGCCCAAACCTACGAGCAGTACTTC
v_call: TRBV19
j_call: TRBJ2-7
clone_size: -
d_call: -